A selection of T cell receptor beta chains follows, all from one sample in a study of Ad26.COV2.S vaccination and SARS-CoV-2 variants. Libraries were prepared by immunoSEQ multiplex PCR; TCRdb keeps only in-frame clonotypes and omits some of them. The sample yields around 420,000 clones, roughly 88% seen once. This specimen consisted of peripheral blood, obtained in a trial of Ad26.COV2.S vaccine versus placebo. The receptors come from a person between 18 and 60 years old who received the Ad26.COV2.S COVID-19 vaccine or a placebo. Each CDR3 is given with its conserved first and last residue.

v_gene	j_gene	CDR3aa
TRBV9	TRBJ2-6	CASRNTGGDLSGANVLTF
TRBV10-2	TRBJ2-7	CASSDSTDSYEQYF
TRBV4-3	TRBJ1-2	CASSQDWGDPYGYTF
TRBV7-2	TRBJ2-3	CASSLVLAGGRLNTQYF
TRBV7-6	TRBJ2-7	CASSREGRSYNEQYF
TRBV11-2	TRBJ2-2	CASKGTGGIRNTGELFF
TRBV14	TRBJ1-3	CASSPRTGGYGNTIYF
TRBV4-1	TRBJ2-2	CASSHLGDRVLFGGELFF
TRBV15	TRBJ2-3	CATSRERSTDTQYF
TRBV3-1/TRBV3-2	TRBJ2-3	CASTEAAGPDTQYF